This T cell receptor (beta chain) emerged from a study of T cell responses to AZD1222 COVID-19 vaccine. Assay used: immunoSEQ multiplex PCR; TCRdb lists only in-frame clones, some missing. The sample yields approximately 190,000 clones, around 92% seen once. This CDR3 is built from 16 residues. Germline V gene sequence: CDR1 SEHNR, CDR2 FQNEAQ (reference sequence). V was clipped by 1 base and J by 0 bases, with 10 bases between them. The sequence was collected from an adult in good health. This rearrangement joins TRBV7-9 to TRBJ1-3; D unresolved. The sequences come from peripheral blood, collected on day 0 of AZD1222 vaccination. This CDR3 reads CASSLEPGLSGNTIYF. CDR3 DNA: TGTGCCAGCAGCTTAGAGCCAGGCCTCTCTGGAAACACCATATATTTT.